Given below is one T cell receptor (beta chain) in context. These data come from a study of blood T cell repertoires in COVID-19. Study-wide background: Material from acute and convalescent COVID-19 was sourced from the United States, Italy and Spain. Nucleic acid was either cDNA or gDNA, and it came from T cells, B-cell-depleted T cells, or PBMCs.

As processed by the authors: Estimation of nucleated cell counts relied on the amplification of reference gene primers. TCRdb's copy holds only in-frame clones and misses some; the assay was immunoSEQ multiplex PCR. V and J calls and clone size are given by that table; D and trimming were obtained from the DNA. This sample has about 200,000 clones, with roughly 89% found just once. CDR3 size: 15 residues. Germline V gene sequence: CDR1 MNHNY, CDR2 SVGAGI (reference sequence). The junction had 8 bases not matched to a gene; V was cut back by 6 bases and J by 5 bases. The clonotype comes from a man aged 35-49 years with acute or convalescent COVID-19. The chain uses TRBV6-6 and TRBJ2-2, with 8 bases lining up with TRBD1. The sequenced sample consisted of peripheral blood. DNA of the CDR3: TGTGCCAGCAGAACCGACAGGGGATGGACCGGGGAGCTGTTTTTT. It yields the protein CASRTDRGWTGELFF.